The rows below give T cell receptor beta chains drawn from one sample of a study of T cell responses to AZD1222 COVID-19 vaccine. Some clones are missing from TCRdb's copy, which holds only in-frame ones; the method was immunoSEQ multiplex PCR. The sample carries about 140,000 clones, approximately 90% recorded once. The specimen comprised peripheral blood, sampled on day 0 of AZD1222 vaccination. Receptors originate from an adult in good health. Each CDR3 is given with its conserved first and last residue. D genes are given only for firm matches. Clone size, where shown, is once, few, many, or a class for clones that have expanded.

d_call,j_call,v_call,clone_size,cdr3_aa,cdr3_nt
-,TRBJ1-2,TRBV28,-,CASSSNPGGRYGYTF,TGTGCCAGCAGTAGCAATCCCGGGGGGAGGTATGGCTACACCTTC
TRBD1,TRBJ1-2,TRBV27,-,CASSFTSDRGGYTF,TGTGCCAGCAGTTTCACTTCGGACAGGGGCGGCTACACCTTC
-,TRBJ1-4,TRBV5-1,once,CASSSLGEANEKLFF,TGCGCCAGCAGCTCCCTAGGGGAGGCTAATGAAAAACTGTTTTTT
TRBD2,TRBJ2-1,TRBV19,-,CASREPGTSGRGYNEQFF,TGTGCCAGTAGGGAACCTGGGACTAGCGGGAGGGGGTACAATGAGCAGTTCTTC
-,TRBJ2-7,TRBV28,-,CAGTGTRGEQYF,TGTGCCGGTACCGGGACCCGGGGCGAGCAGTACTTC
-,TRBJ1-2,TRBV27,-,CASSLRGYGYTF,TGTGCCAGCAGTTTGCGGGGTTATGGCTACACCTTC
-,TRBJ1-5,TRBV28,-,CASSWVRGSSQPQHF,TGTGCCAGCAGTTGGGTCCGGGGATCAAGTCAGCCCCAGCATTTT
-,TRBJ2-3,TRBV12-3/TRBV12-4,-,CASSERVHTQYF,TGTGCCAGCAGCGAACGAGTCCATACGCAGTATTTT
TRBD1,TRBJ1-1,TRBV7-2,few,CASSIGQGTEAFF,TGTGCCAGCAGCATAGGACAGGGGACTGAAGCTTTCTTT
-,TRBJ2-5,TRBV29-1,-,CSVDVRGPGETQYF,TGCAGCGTTGACGTCAGAGGGCCGGGAGAGACCCAGTACTTC
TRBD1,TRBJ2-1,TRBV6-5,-,CASSYNAGTGVNEQFF,TGTGCCAGCAGTTACAATGCCGGGACAGGGGTAAATGAGCAGTTCTTC
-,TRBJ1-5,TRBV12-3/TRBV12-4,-,CASSLDQPQHF,TGTGCCAGCAGCCTGGATCAGCCCCAGCATTTT
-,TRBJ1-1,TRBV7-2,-,CASSPWTGNTEAFF,TGTGCCAGCAGCCCTTGGACGGGGAACACTGAAGCTTTCTTT
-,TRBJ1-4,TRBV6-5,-,CASRNRGSLSEKLFF,TGTGCCAGCAGAAATAGGGGGAGTCTCTCTGAAAAACTGTTTTTT
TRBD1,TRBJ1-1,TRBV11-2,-,CASSLGVRGQNTEAFF,TGTGCCAGCAGCTTAGGGGTCAGGGGGCAAAACACTGAAGCTTTCTTT
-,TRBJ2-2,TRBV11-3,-,CASSSPGPLGGELFF,TGTGCCAGCAGCTCGCCAGGACCACTGGGCGGGGAGCTGTTTTTT
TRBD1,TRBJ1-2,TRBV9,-,CASSVTGRYGYTF,TGTGCCAGCAGCGTGACAGGGCGCTATGGCTACACCTTC
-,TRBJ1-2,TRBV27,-,CASSLSGGTYGYTF,TGTGCCAGCAGTTTATCGGGAGGGACCTATGGCTACACCTTC
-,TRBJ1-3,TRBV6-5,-,CASSYEGGPGNTIYF,TGTGCCAGCAGTTACGAAGGGGGTCCTGGAAACACCATATATTTT
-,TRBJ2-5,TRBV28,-,CASSLWGGAPETQYF,TGTGCCAGCAGTTTATGGGGCGGGGCCCCGGAGACCCAGTACTTC
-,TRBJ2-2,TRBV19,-,CASSIRGAMGTGELFF,TGTGCCAGTAGTATACGGGGGGCGATGGGCACCGGGGAGCTGTTTTTT
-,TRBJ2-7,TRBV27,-,CASSSGNVLYEQYF,TGTGCCAGCAGTTCCGGGAACGTTCTCTACGAGCAGTACTTC
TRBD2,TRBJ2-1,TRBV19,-,CASDLSGRGGSYNEQFF,TGTGCCAGCGACCTTAGCGGGAGGGGAGGTTCCTACAATGAGCAGTTCTTC
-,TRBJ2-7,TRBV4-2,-,CASSQDGGSYF,TGTGCCAGCAGCCAAGATGGAGGCAGCTACTTC
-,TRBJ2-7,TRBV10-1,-,CASSETASYEQYF,TGCGCCAGCAGTGAAACTGCAAGCTACGAGCAGTACTTC
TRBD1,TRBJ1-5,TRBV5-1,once,CASSLGTGDNQPQHF,TGCGCCAGCAGCTTGGGGACAGGGGATAATCAGCCCCAGCATTTT
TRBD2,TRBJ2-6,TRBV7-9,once,CASSLGVLAGDSGANVLTF,TGTGCCAGCAGCTTAGGGGTCCTAGCGGGGGACTCTGGGGCCAACGTCCTGACTTTC
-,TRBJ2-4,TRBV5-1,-,CASSKTINLANIQYF,TGCGCCAGCAGTAAGACCATCAATTTGGCAAACATTCAGTACTTC
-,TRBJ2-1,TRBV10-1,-,CASRRWTTLKGQFF,TGCGCCAGCAGACGTTGGACTACCCTAAAGGGGCAGTTCTTC
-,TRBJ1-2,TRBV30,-,CAWKGRAAGGYTF,TGTGCCTGGAAGGGTAGGGCAGCCGGGGGCTACACCTTC
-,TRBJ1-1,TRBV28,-,CASRGNTEAFF,TGTGCCAGCAGGGGGAACACTGAAGCTTTCTTT
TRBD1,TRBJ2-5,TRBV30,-,CAWSVGGGETQYF,TGTGCCTGGAGTGTAGGGGGCGGCGAGACCCAGTACTTC
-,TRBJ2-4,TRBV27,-,CASSPPPGGNIQYF,TGTGCCAGCAGTCCCCCCCCAGGCGGAAACATTCAGTACTTC
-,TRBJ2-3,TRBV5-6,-,CASRTSRAHVSYTDTQYF,TGTGCCAGCAGAACAAGTCGGGCCCACGTATCGTACACAGATACGCAGTATTTT
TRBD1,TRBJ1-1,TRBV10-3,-,CATTGTGGEAFF,TGTGCCACCACCGGGACAGGCGGTGAAGCTTTCTTT
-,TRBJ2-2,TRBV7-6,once,CASSLGRTTSNTGELFF,TGTGCCAGCAGCTTAGGGAGGACTACATCGAACACCGGGGAGCTGTTTTTT
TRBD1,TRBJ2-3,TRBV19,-,CASSMGDRGTDTQYF,TGTGCCAGTAGTATGGGGGACAGGGGGACAGATACGCAGTATTTT
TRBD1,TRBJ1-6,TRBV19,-,CASSRQGRNSPLHF,TGTGCCAGTAGTAGACAGGGCCGAAATTCACCCCTCCACTTT
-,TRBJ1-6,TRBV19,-,CASSIAENSPLHF,TGTGCCAGTAGTATTGCAGAGAATTCACCCCTCCACTTT
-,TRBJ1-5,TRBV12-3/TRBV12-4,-,CASWAGANQPQHF,TGTGCCAGTTGGGCGGGGGCGAATCAGCCCCAGCATTTT
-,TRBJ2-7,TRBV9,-,CASSVVVWLMAEQYF,TGTGCCAGCAGCGTAGTAGTATGGCTGATGGCCGAGCAGTACTTC
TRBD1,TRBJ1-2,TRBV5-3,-,CARSPSSRGFNYGYTF,TGTGCCAGAAGCCCCTCCTCCAGGGGGTTTAACTATGGCTACACCTTC
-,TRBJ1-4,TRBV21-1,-,CASSARQGGDEKLFF,TGTGCCAGCAGCGCGAGACAGGGGGGTGATGAAAAACTGTTTTTT
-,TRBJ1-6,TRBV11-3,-,CASSEGTVSSYNSPLHF,TGTGCCAGCAGCGAAGGGACGGTAAGCTCCTATAATTCACCCCTCCACTTT
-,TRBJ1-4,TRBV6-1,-,CASSEGATTNEKLFF,TGTGCCAGCAGTGAAGGCGCTACGACGAATGAAAAACTGTTTTTT
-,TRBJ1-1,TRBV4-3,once,CASSQDSWNTEAFF,TGCGCCAGCAGCCAAGATTCGTGGAACACTGAAGCTTTCTTT
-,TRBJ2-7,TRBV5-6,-,CASTSGWGLGEQYF,TGTGCCAGCACTAGCGGATGGGGGCTAGGGGAGCAGTACTTC
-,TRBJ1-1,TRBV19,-,CASSILSEAFF,TGTGCCAGTAGTATATTGTCTGAAGCTTTCTTT
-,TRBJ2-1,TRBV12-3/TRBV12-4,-,CASSLRDYNEQFF,TGTGCCAGCAGTTTACGTGACTACAATGAGCAGTTCTTC
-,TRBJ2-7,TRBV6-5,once,CASRSEGGAYEQYF,TGTGCCAGCAGGTCCGAGGGGGGGGCGTACGAGCAGTACTTC
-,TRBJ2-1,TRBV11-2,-,CASSVILGNEQFF,TGTGCCAGCAGCGTCATATTGGGGAATGAGCAGTTCTTC
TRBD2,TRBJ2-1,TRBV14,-,CASSQGLAGRSEQFF,TGTGCCAGCAGCCAAGGACTAGCGGGAAGGTCTGAGCAGTTCTTC